A single sample is the source of the 8 T cell receptor beta chains below, sequenced in a study of technical replicates of blood from several donors. Data came from immunoSEQ multiplex PCR; TCRdb stores just in-frame clones and leaves some out. The table lists over 60,000 clones, about 90% of them singletons. Sequenced sample: PBMCs. These receptor sequences come from a human donor in good health. Some clones in this sample may be carry-over from other donors' samples.

This clone has just one count. The chain has TRBV2 and TRBJ1-2, with 9 nucleotides matching TRBD1. V shed 8 bases, J shed 4 bases, and the junction held 2 bases outside the gene matches. The CDR3 runs to 12 residues. CDR1 and CDR2 from the germline V gene are SNHLY and FYNNEI. CDR3 sequence: CASLTGGYGYTF. CDR3 bases: TGTGCCAGCCTGACAGGGGGCTATGGCTACACCTTC.

CDR3: CASSFRRRGADNEKLFF. The DNA for the CDR3 is TGTGCCAGCAGCTTCAGGAGAAGGGGCGCAGATAATGAAAAACTGTTTTTT. This sequence joins TRBV11-2 and TRBJ1-4, with D possibly TRBD1 on 5 matching bases. Germline CDR1 is SGHAT and CDR2 is FQNNGV. Trimming shortened V by 3 bases and J by 4 bases, and 18 bases separated the two germline ends. The CDR3 is 17 amino acids. The full variable domain, rest sourced from reference TRBV11-2 and TRBJ1-4, is EAGVAQSPRYKIIEKRQSVAFWCNPISGHATLYWYQQILGQGPKLLIQFQNNGVVDDSQLPKDRFSAERLKGVDSTLKIQPAKLEDSAVYLCASSFRRRGADNEKLFFGSGTQLSVL.

This chain joins TRBV4-2 and TRBJ1-5, with D possibly being TRBD1 (5 bases). This CDR3 is built from 14 residues. V lost 1 base and J 6 bases, leaving 10 bases between the germline ends. Germline V gene sequence: CDR1 LGHNA, CDR2 YNFKEQ. The DNA for the CDR3 is TGTGCCAGCAGCCAAGGAAGGGGTGGTCAGCCCCAGCATTTT. Its protein is CASSQGRGGQPQHF.

This clone is a singleton in its sample. The chain couples TRBV28 to TRBJ2-7, with a weak D call TRBD1 (5 bases). The CDR3 is made up of 11 amino acids. Deletions cut 5 bases from V and 7 bases from J, with 9 bases between. In germline, CDR1 is MDHEN, CDR2 SYDVKM. Written as DNA, the CDR3 is TGTGCCAGCAGTACAGGACGGGAGCAGTACTTC. This sequence encodes CASSTGREQYF. Full variable domain (remainder filled in from reference TRBV28 and TRBJ2-7): DVKVTQSSRYLVKRTGEKVFLECVQDMDHENMFWYRQDPGLGLRLIYFSYDVKMKEKGDIPEGYSVSREKKERFSLILESASTNQTSMYLCASSTGREQYFGPGTRLTVT.

CDR3 in amino acids: CASSPRTSGFNEQFF. In DNA form, the CDR3 reads TGTGCCAGCTCACCACGGACTAGTGGATTCAATGAGCAGTTCTTC. The chain is built from TRBV18 and TRBJ2-1; 7 nucleotides line up with TRBD2. CDR1 is KGHSH, CDR2 LQKENI, per germline. The CDR3 has 15 residues. After removal of 1 base from V and 6 bases from J, the junction contained 6 bases not matched to a gene. The full variable domain, rest sourced from reference TRBV18 and TRBJ2-1, is NAGVMQNPRHLVRRRGQEARLRCSPMKGHSHVYWYRQLPEEGLKFMVYLQKENIIDESGMPKERFSAEFPKEGPSILRIQQVVRGDSAAYFCASSPRTSGFNEQFFGPGTRLTVL.

V is TRBV5-1 and J is TRBJ2-3, with 8 bases matching TRBD1. This CDR3 contains 16 residues. Germline V CDR1 and CDR2: SGHRS, YFSETQ. Trimming removed 0 bases from V and 4 bases from J; junction bases left unmatched: 7. The CDR3 loop reads CASSLGDRGVADTQYF. CDR3 bases: TGCGCCAGCAGCTTGGGTGACAGGGGAGTGGCAGATACGCAGTATTTT.

V gene TRBV30 combines with J gene TRBJ2-3, with D unclear. The CDR3 loop spans 13 amino acids. V was trimmed by 2 bases and J by 0 bases, leaving 6 bases between them. CDR1 is GTSNPN and CDR2 is SVGIG in the germline V gene (reference sequence). The CDR3 loop is CAWSPISTDTQYF. DNA of the CDR3: TGTGCCTGGAGTCCAATTAGCACAGATACGCAGTATTTT.

The V and J genes are TRBV2 and TRBJ2-3; D gene unclear. Trimming shortened V by 7 bases and J by 6 bases, and 17 bases separated the two germline ends. The CDR3 has 14 amino acids. CDR1 is SNHLY, CDR2 FYNNEI, per germline. The CDR3 sequence is CASNYLGGSDTQYF. CDR3 bases: TGTGCCAGCAACTACCTAGGTGGGTCTGATACGCAGTATTTT.